This T cell receptor beta chain was identified during a study of blood T cell repertoires in COVID-19 (dated by TCRdb to the early 2020s). Background for the entire study: Samples covering the acute and convalescent phases of COVID-19 were provided by collaborators in the United States, Italy and Spain. The material from the prospective study consisted of cDNA or gDNA derived from T cells, B-cell-depleted T cells, or PBMCs. Deeply sampled blood TCRbeta repertoires from subjects exposed to, actively infected with, or recovered from COVID-19 were included in the dataset. A de-identified subject ID, COVID-19 status, age in years and sex were almost always included in the sample metadata. Where available, HLA class I and class II types were taken from metadata supplied by the sample provider and were not determined by assay-based typing. The samples were drawn from the first 160 participants of the ongoing ImmuneRACE study and from more than 1,000 subjects provided by 6 global collaborators. The repertoires were released in a freely available public database meant as a resource for research on the immune response to SARS-CoV-2. What the work shows at the level of the full study, not this receptor alone: Clinical and demographic metadata were provided uncurated, with the amount varying by source and participant.

Samples from volunteer blood donors who had recovered from COVID-19 were contributed by a second Seattle source. Each collaborating institution followed its own protocols to collect whole blood in K2EDTA tubes. For TCRbeta analysis, collaborator samples were shipped as frozen whole blood, as isolated PBMCs, or as DNA extracted from either sample type. From the cysteine up to the phenylalanine, the CDR3 has a length of 13 residues. Only CDR3 DNA remains: 39 bases, in frame from the first base. CDR1 SQVTM and CDR2 ANQGSEA were looked up in the germline V gene. The trim is 4 bases for V and 1 base for J, with a gap of 10 bases between the germline ends. With respect to this clone: Its antigen is currently not known. The record has no base qualities; no much larger clone is one base away.

The immunoSEQ Assay, a bias-controlled multiplex PCR, was used to amplify TCRbeta CDR3 regions from genomic DNA. As for the authors' bioinformatics: Nucleated cell counts per sample were estimated from amplification of reference gene primers within the assay. To quantify the absolute abundance of each unique TCRbeta CDR3 rearrangement, sequence reads were collapsed and filtered. Productive Simpson clonality was computed per sample as the square root of Simpson's diversity index over productive rearrangements. TCRdb mirrors the immuneACCESS table, restricted to in-frame sequences. Some clones are absent from its copies; in checked studies, under half trace to an unresolved V gene, and the reason for the others is unknown. V, J and clone size were drawn from that table, and D and trimming were deduced from the DNA. This sample has about 130,000 clones in its table, and more than 70% of those were observed once. The top ten clones comprise about 12% of the sample.

This TCR came from a woman aged 25 to 39 who had recovered from COVID-19. This chain joins TRBV29-1 to TRBJ1-2; the D gene remains uncertain. The sample comprised peripheral blood. The nucleotide sequence reads as follows: TGCAGCGTTGTGCCGGGGATTAACTATGGCTACACCTTC. This is translated as CSVVPGINYGYTF.